This T cell receptor (beta chain) emerged from a study of regulatory T cells in long-lasting Graves disease. The TCR beta library used iRepertoire HTBI primers with Arm-PCR amplification of CDR3. TCRdb called the multiplex PCR reads again in MiXCR, with one record for every CDR3 protein. The data hold about 660,000 distinct CDR3 sequences, with roughly 30% observed a single time. Time point specified: persistent/refractory GD, antithyroid drugs over 5 years with positive TRAb. Extracted RNA from PBMCs served as the source of the TCR library. This CDR3 comprises 13 residues. The V end lost 2 bases, the J end lost 8 bases, and 9 bases lay between the germline ends. Germline CDR1 SGHTA, CDR2 FQGNSA.

V is TRBV7-2 and J is TRBJ1-4, with D uncertain. This TCR derives from a female donor with Graves disease. Sequences were derived from peripheral blood mononuclear cells (PBMCs), sampled when the disease was refractory, from a patient treated with antithyroid drugs. CDR3 in DNA: TGTGCCAGCAGCTTACGGGGAGCGGAAAAACTGTTTTTT. Translation: CASSLRGAEKLFF.